This record looks at one T cell receptor beta chain sequence and its context. This entry comes from a study of control samples from healthy donors and cancer patients. Some clones are missing from TCRdb's copy, which holds only in-frame ones; the method was immunoSEQ multiplex PCR. Among 150,000 to 200,000 clones listed, more than 85% were seen once. Deletions cut 5 bases from V and 5 bases from J, with 16 bases between. This CDR3 is built from 14 residues. In germline, CDR1 is SGHAT, CDR2 FQNNGV. This sequence was found in a woman aged 40 to 50 in good health. Material for sequencing was blood. The V gene is TRBV11-2, the J gene TRBJ2-7; D may match TRBD1 or TRBD2 (6 bases each). In nucleotides, the CDR3 is TGTGCCAGCAGCCCTACGTGGGGGGACAACGAGCAGTACTTC. Translated, it gives CASSPTWGDNEQYF.